The rows below give T cell receptor beta chains drawn from one sample of a study of blood T cells in healthy people across ages. TCRdb reprocessed the 5' RACE reads via MiXCR and lists one record per CDR3 protein. The sample yields 910,000 or so distinct CDR3 sequences, approximately 50% seen once. Sequenced: blood. These receptors were collected from a woman in her fifties or sixties in good health. Each CDR3 is given with its conserved first and last residue. A D gene is named only where the DNA matches it firmly. Only some rows state a clone size, as once, few, many or a class for expanded clones.

d_gene,j_gene,abundance,v_gene,CDR3nt,CDR3aa
-,TRBJ1-1,-,TRBV20-1,TGCAGTGCTAGAGCCCTCTTGAACACTGAAGCTTTCTTT,CSARALLNTEAFF
TRBD1,TRBJ1-4,few,TRBV25-1,TGTGCCAGCAGTGAATGGGGGACAGGGAATGAAAAACTGTTTTTT,CASSEWGTGNEKLFF
TRBD2,TRBJ2-1,-,TRBV7-9,TGTGCCAGCTCCGCGTGGGGGGGATACAATGAGCAGTTCTTC,CASSAWGGYNEQFF
-,TRBJ2-5,few,TRBV11-2,TGTGCCAGCAGTAACAGCCGGAAGGGGGAGACCCAGTACTTC,CASSNSRKGETQYF
TRBD1,TRBJ2-1,-,TRBV5-1,TGCGCCAGCAGCTTACAGGGGGGCTACAATGAGCAGTTCTTC,CASSLQGGYNEQFF
TRBD2,TRBJ2-1,few,TRBV13,TGTGCCAGCAGCTTCGGGACTAGCGGGGGATCCTACAATGAGCAGTTCTTC,CASSFGTSGGSYNEQFF
TRBD1,TRBJ2-2,-,TRBV30,TGTGCCTGGAGTATGGGACAGGGTGTCGGGGAGCTGTTTTTT,CAWSMGQGVGELFF
-,TRBJ2-1,few,TRBV12-3/TRBV12-4,TGTGCCAGCAGTTTAGGCATGGGGCGTAGCTCCTACAATGAGCAGTTCTTC,CASSLGMGRSSYNEQFF
-,TRBJ1-1,few,TRBV5-1,TGCGCCAGCAGTTTTACGGACAACACTGAAGCTTTCTTT,CASSFTDNTEAFF
TRBD2,TRBJ2-3,few,TRBV25-1,TGTGCCAGCAGTGCCCTGGGACTAGCGGCTAGCACAGATACGCAGTATTTT,CASSALGLAASTDTQYF
-,TRBJ1-5,few,TRBV28,TGTGCCAGCAGGCTAGGGGTTAGGCGGTCCAATCAGCCCCAGCATTTT,CASRLGVRRSNQPQHF
TRBD2,TRBJ2-1,-,TRBV20-1,TGCAGTGCTAGAGTTACTAGCGAGAAGCAGTTCTTC,CSARVTSEKQFF
-,TRBJ2-3,many,TRBV20-1,TGCAGTGCTAGTCGTCAGGTGGGCCTCACAGATACGCAGTATTTT,CSASRQVGLTDTQYF
-,TRBJ2-7,-,TRBV12-3/TRBV12-4,TGTGCCAGCAGCCGAAAGGAGGGGTACGAGCAGTACTTC,CASSRKEGYEQYF
TRBD2,TRBJ2-5,-,TRBV4-1,TGCGCCAGCAGCCAGGGGACTAGCGGCTTCGGTGAGCAGTACTTC,CASSQGTSGFGEQYF
TRBD1,TRBJ1-2,-,TRBV18,TGTGCCAGCTCACCACCGGGACAGGGCTCAAACTATGGCTACACCTTC,CASSPPGQGSNYGYTF
-,TRBJ2-1,-,TRBV6-2/TRBV6-3,TGTGCCAGCAGTTACGCGGGAAACTCCTACAATGAGCAGTTCTTC,CASSYAGNSYNEQFF
TRBD2,TRBJ2-7,-,TRBV20-1,TGCAGTGCTAGAGAGGGACTAGAGATCCACGAGCAGTACTTC,CSAREGLEIHEQYF
-,TRBJ2-5,-,TRBV10-3,TGTGCCATCAGTGAGCATCCTGGCCCCCAAGAGACCCAGTACTTC,CAISEHPGPQETQYF
-,TRBJ1-5,-,TRBV29-1,TGCAGCGTTGGCAGCTACAATCAGCCCCAGCATTTT,CSVGSYNQPQHF
-,TRBJ1-5,-,TRBV27,TGTGCCAGCAGTTTAACGTTCTGGGGAGGTCAGCCCCAGCATTTT,CASSLTFWGGQPQHF
TRBD2,TRBJ2-7,-,TRBV29-1,TGCAGCGTTGAGGGAGGGGTCCGTTCCTACGAGCAGTACTTC,CSVEGGVRSYEQYF
-,TRBJ1-6,-,TRBV3-1,TGTGCCAGCAGCCAAGGAAGACTAGACTCACCCCTCCACTTT,CASSQGRLDSPLHF
TRBD1,TRBJ2-3,-,TRBV20-1,TGCAGTGCACCGACAGGGGATGGCACAGATACGCAGTATTTT,CSAPTGDGTDTQYF
TRBD2,TRBJ2-3,few,TRBV20-1,TGCAGTGCAACCCGCGGGAGTGGAATACCAGATACGCAGTATTTT,CSATRGSGIPDTQYF
-,TRBJ1-2,-,TRBV20-1,TGCAGTGCTAGAGATCGCCGAAGCCAGGCTTATGGCTACACCTTC,CSARDRRSQAYGYTF
-,TRBJ1-5,once,TRBV6-5,TGTGCCAGCCGTGACAGGACAAATCAGCCCCAGCATTTT,CASRDRTNQPQHF
TRBD2,TRBJ2-1,-,TRBV20-1,TGCAGTGCTAGAGATGGTGGCCGGACTAGCGGGAGGTCCTACAATGAGCAGTTCTTC,CSARDGGRTSGRSYNEQFF
-,TRBJ1-2,-,TRBV5-6,TGTGCCAGCAGCGGGATGGTGTGGGGCTACACCTTC,CASSGMVWGYTF
-,TRBJ1-2,-,TRBV9,TGTGCCAGCAGCGTAGAGGTTGGGGGGGATGGCTACACCTTC,CASSVEVGGDGYTF
-,TRBJ2-5,once,TRBV28,TGTGCCAGCAGTTCCTCGACTAAAGGGCAAGAGACCCAGTACTTC,CASSSSTKGQETQYF
-,TRBJ2-3,-,TRBV20-1,TGCAGCCCCCGGGGGGCTAGCACAGATACGCAGTATTTT,CSPRGASTDTQYF
-,TRBJ1-2,-,TRBV6-1,TGTGCCAGCAGTGTCAGTAACTATGGCTACACCTTC,CASSVSNYGYTF
-,TRBJ1-1,-,TRBV15,TGTGCCACCAGCATTACCCCGATGAACACTGAAGCTTTCTTT,CATSITPMNTEAFF
TRBD2,TRBJ2-7,few,TRBV7-9,TGTGCCAGCAGCTCCGGACTAGCCACCTACGAGCAGTACTTC,CASSSGLATYEQYF
-,TRBJ2-5,-,TRBV7-6,TGTGCCAGCAGGCATACTAGTACTGAGACCCAGTACTTC,CASRHTSTETQYF
TRBD1,TRBJ2-3,few,TRBV6-1,TGTGCCAGCAGTGAGGACAGGCTGAGCACAGATACGCAGTATTTT,CASSEDRLSTDTQYF
TRBD2,TRBJ2-3,once,TRBV6-2/TRBV6-3,TGTGCCAGCAGGGGTATACTAGCGGGAGGCCGGGGAAGCACAGATACGCAGTATTTT,CASRGILAGGRGSTDTQYF
TRBD2,TRBJ2-7,-,TRBV29-1,TGCAGCGTTGACCTAGCGGGGACCTACGAGCAGTACTTC,CSVDLAGTYEQYF
TRBD1,TRBJ2-1,-,TRBV9,TGTGCCAGCAGCGAAAGACAGGGGCAAGGCGGCTCCTACAATGAGCAGTTCTTC,CASSERQGQGGSYNEQFF
-,TRBJ2-5,few,TRBV20-1,TGCAGTGCTAGAGATTGGGGCGGTCCGTGGACCCAGTACTTC,CSARDWGGPWTQYF
TRBD2,TRBJ2-3,once,TRBV4-2,TGTGCCAGCAGCCAAGAGGGGACTAGCGGGAGTGTTACAGATACGCAGTATTTT,CASSQEGTSGSVTDTQYF
-,TRBJ2-1,-,TRBV14,TGTGCCAGCAGCCCCATAGCGGTGGACTCCTACAATGAGCAGTTCTTC,CASSPIAVDSYNEQFF